This T cell receptor beta chain was obtained from a study of T cells expressing NK-cell markers. At the level of the study: TCR beta repertoires came from sorted CD3+CD56+NKG2C+, CD3+CD56+NKG2C- and CD3+CD56-NKG2C+ T cells. Most of the eight sequenced donors were HCMV-seropositive; one was seronegative.

Per germline, CDR1 KGHSH and CDR2 LQKENI. The CDR3 sequence is 19 residues long. UMI-tagged 5'RACE template switching yielded the TCR beta cDNA. TCRdb re-called the 5' RACE reads; every CDR3 protein appears as one record, without DNA. The ten top clones account for more than 3.5%, within a sample of hundreds of thousands of distinct CDR3 sequences. Points on this clonotype: Antigen specificity is unknown.

Regarding the study as a whole: In a few donors, dominant clonotypes made up 28.3-60.1% of CD3+CD56-NKG2C+ cells.

The chain is built from TRBV18 and TRBJ2-4; absent DNA, TCRdb's TRBD1 call cannot be checked. The TCR comes from a woman aged 18 to 69 in good health. Sequencing was carried out using blood T cells: a sorted CD56 or NKG2C T cell subset, CD4+ or CD8+ T cells, or bulk PBMC T cells (not recorded which). This CDR3 is CASSPRGTGGLRAKNIQYF.